The rows below give T cell receptor beta chains drawn from one sample of a study of early T cells in non-severe SARS-CoV-2 infection. TCRdb reprocessed the 5' RACE reads with MiXCR, giving one entry per CDR3 protein. The sample consists of under 85,000 distinct CDR3 sequences, over 10% of them appearing once. The input for sequencing was whole blood, taken at baseline. Source of these receptors: an adult who was a healthcare worker with PCR-confirmed SARS-CoV-2 infection or an uninfected control (not recorded which). The CDR3 runs from the conserved cysteine through the conserved F or W. The order of the fields is D gene, clone size, J gene, V gene, CDR3 protein, CDR3 DNA. The D gene is left open where the match is weak. Clone size is given for some rows only: seen once, a few or many times, or a class if the clone is expanded.

D: TRBD2
size: many
J: TRBJ2-1
V: TRBV20-1
CDR3: CSALSGRTYNEQFF
DNA: TGCAGTGCTCTTAGCGGGAGAACTTACAATGAGCAGTTCTTC

D: .
size: few
J: TRBJ2-2
V: TRBV29-1
CDR3: CSVEVGANTGELFF
DNA: TGCAGCGTTGAAGTCGGAGCGAACACCGGGGAGCTGTTTTTT

D: TRBD2
size: .
J: TRBJ2-3
V: TRBV20-1
CDR3: CSAPGLAGVGDTQYF
DNA: TGCAGTGCCCCAGGACTAGCGGGGGTAGGAGATACGCAGTATTTT

D: .
size: few
J: TRBJ2-1
V: TRBV4-1
CDR3: CASSQDVAGGRSQFF
DNA: TGCGCCAGCAGCCAAGATGTAGCAGGGGGGAGATCGCAGTTCTTC

D: .
size: few
J: TRBJ1-1
V: TRBV7-9
CDR3: CASTRSNTEAFF
DNA: TGTGCCAGCACGAGGTCGAACACTGAAGCTTTCTTT

D: TRBD1
size: few
J: TRBJ1-6
V: TRBV18
CDR3: CASSSGQGGNSPLHF
DNA: TGTGCCAGCTCATCCGGACAGGGCGGGAATTCACCCCTCCACTTT

D: TRBD2
size: few
J: TRBJ2-1
V: TRBV10-3
CDR3: CAISGQLAGATNEQFF
DNA: TGTGCCATCAGTGGCCAACTAGCGGGGGCCACCAATGAGCAGTTCTTC

D: .
size: few
J: TRBJ2-3
V: TRBV6-5
CDR3: CASSLTGNTDTQYF
DNA: TGTGCCAGCAGTTTGACAGGAAACACAGATACGCAGTATTTT

D: TRBD2
size: .
J: TRBJ2-5
V: TRBV7-2
CDR3: CASSARLAGGQETQYF
DNA: TGTGCCAGCAGCGCCCGACTAGCGGGGGGCCAAGAGACCCAGTACTTC

D: .
size: few
J: TRBJ1-2
V: TRBV16
CDR3: CASSQNGNYGYTF
DNA: TGTGCCAGCAGCCAAAACGGAAACTATGGCTACACCTTC

D: .
size: many
J: TRBJ2-1
V: TRBV30
CDR3: CAWSAVLGLAEQFF
DNA: TGTGCCTGGAGTGCCGTACTAGGGTTGGCTGAGCAGTTCTTC

D: TRBD2
size: many
J: TRBJ2-5
V: TRBV29-1
CDR3: CSAAILAAQETQYF
DNA: TGCAGCGCGGCAATACTAGCGGCTCAAGAGACCCAGTACTTC

D: TRBD2
size: few
J: TRBJ2-3
V: TRBV29-1
CDR3: CSVRAGGSTDTQYF
DNA: TGCAGCGTAAGAGCGGGGGGGAGCACAGATACGCAGTATTTT

D: TRBD1
size: .
J: TRBJ1-6
V: TRBV15
CDR3: CATSPRRQGHSPLHF
DNA: TGTGCCACCAGCCCCCGAAGACAGGGCCATTCACCCCTCCACTTT

D: TRBD1
size: many
J: TRBJ1-5
V: TRBV6-6
CDR3: CASSYSGGTGNQPQHF
DNA: TGTGCCAGCAGTTACTCAGGGGGCACGGGCAATCAGCCCCAGCATTTT

D: .
size: .
J: TRBJ1-4
V: TRBV7-9
CDR3: CASSLELGFAAATTNEKLFF
DNA: TGTGCCAGCAGCTTAGAATTGGGGTTCGCCGCCGCTACAACTAATGAAAAACTGTTTTTT

D: .
size: .
J: TRBJ2-5
V: TRBV4-1
CDR3: CASSQGSSESSPETQYF
DNA: TGCGCCAGCAGCCAAGGCAGCAGTGAATCTTCTCCAGAGACCCAGTACTTC

D: .
size: .
J: TRBJ1-5
V: TRBV7-8
CDR3: CASSLDRDDQPQHF
DNA: TGTGCCAGCAGCTTAGACAGGGACGATCAGCCCCAGCATTTT

D: .
size: many
J: TRBJ2-5
V: TRBV5-4
CDR3: CASSSVQGTQYF
DNA: TGTGCCAGCAGCTCCGTCCAGGGGACCCAGTACTTC

D: .
size: few
J: TRBJ1-1
V: TRBV27
CDR3: CASSRSGPNTEAFF
DNA: TGTGCCAGCAGTCGCTCAGGACCGAACACTGAAGCTTTCTTT

D: TRBD1
size: .
J: TRBJ2-5
V: TRBV7-8
CDR3: CASSVQGRQETQYF
DNA: TGTGCCAGCAGCGTACAGGGGCGACAAGAGACCCAGTACTTC

D: .
size: .
J: TRBJ2-1
V: TRBV20-1
CDR3: CSASGHNSYNEQFF
DNA: TGCAGTGCCTCGGGACACAATTCCTACAATGAGCAGTTCTTC

D: TRBD1
size: .
J: TRBJ2-7
V: TRBV2
CDR3: CASSGETGGNEQYF
DNA: TGTGCCAGCAGTGGGGAAACAGGGGGCAACGAGCAGTACTTC

D: .
size: few
J: TRBJ1-5
V: TRBV18
CDR3: CASSPKTSNQPQHF
DNA: TGTGCCAGCTCACCCAAGACTAGCAATCAGCCCCAGCATTTT

D: .
size: .
J: TRBJ2-4
V: TRBV19
CDR3: CASSIVRLAKNIQYF
DNA: TGTGCCAGTAGTATAGTTCGGTTAGCCAAAAACATTCAGTACTTC

D: .
size: many
J: TRBJ1-1
V: TRBV29-1
CDR3: CSVATGAGRRSEAFF
DNA: TGCAGCGTCGCGACGGGGGCAGGGAGGAGGTCTGAAGCTTTCTTT

D: TRBD1
size: many
J: TRBJ2-7
V: TRBV13
CDR3: CASSSRQGLNEQYF
DNA: TGTGCCAGCAGCTCAAGACAGGGTCTCAACGAGCAGTACTTC

D: .
size: few
J: TRBJ2-7
V: TRBV9
CDR3: CASSRSGAQSYEQYF
DNA: TGTGCCAGCAGCCGGTCCGGGGCGCAATCCTACGAGCAGTACTTC

D: .
size: .
J: TRBJ2-2
V: TRBV19
CDR3: CASSTMTGELFF
DNA: TGTGCCAGTAGTACGATGACCGGGGAGCTGTTTTTT

D: TRBD1
size: few
J: TRBJ2-1
V: TRBV7-9
CDR3: CASSRRPGQGVPYNEQFF
DNA: TGTGCCAGCAGCCGCCGCCCGGGACAGGGGGTCCCCTACAATGAGCAGTTCTTC

D: .
size: .
J: TRBJ2-1
V: TRBV7-8
CDR3: CASSLDSSARALFF
DNA: TGTGCCAGCAGCTTAGACTCCAGCGCCCGAGCATTGTTCTTC

D: .
size: few
J: TRBJ1-4
V: TRBV24-1
CDR3: CATSDPAGPTNEKLFF
DNA: TGTGCCACCAGTGACCCAGCGGGGCCGACTAATGAAAAACTGTTTTTT

D: .
size: few
J: TRBJ1-2
V: TRBV27
CDR3: CASSFSGPYGYTF
DNA: TGTGCCAGCAGTTTTTCCGGGCCCTATGGCTACACCTTC

D: .
size: many
J: TRBJ1-1
V: TRBV9
CDR3: CASSAQSDNTEAFF
DNA: TGTGCCAGCAGCGCCCAATCGGATAACACTGAAGCTTTCTTT

D: .
size: .
J: TRBJ2-2
V: TRBV29-1
CDR3: CSVFQPNTGELFF
DNA: TGCAGCGTCTTCCAGCCCAACACCGGGGAGCTGTTTTTT

D: .
size: few
J: TRBJ1-6
V: TRBV7-2
CDR3: CASSGRNYNSPLHF
DNA: TGTGCCAGCAGTGGGAGGAATTATAATTCACCCCTCCACTTT

D: .
size: .
J: TRBJ1-4
V: TRBV13
CDR3: CASSLLQTNEKLFF
DNA: TGTGCCAGCAGCTTATTACAGACTAATGAAAAACTGTTTTTT

D: .
size: few
J: TRBJ2-1
V: TRBV7-2
CDR3: CASSLDLGRQFF
DNA: TGTGCCAGCAGCTTGGATTTGGGGCGGCAGTTCTTC

D: .
size: few
J: TRBJ2-3
V: TRBV11-2
CDR3: CASSMEVSTDTQYF
DNA: TGTGCCAGCAGCATGGAAGTAAGCACAGATACGCAGTATTTT

D: TRBD2
size: few
J: TRBJ2-5
V: TRBV12-3/TRBV12-4
CDR3: CASSVAGMVKTQYF
DNA: TGTGCCAGCAGTGTAGCGGGAATGGTAAAGACCCAGTACTTC

D: TRBD2
size: many
J: TRBJ2-1
V: TRBV28
CDR3: CASSPTSAPYNEQFF
DNA: TGTGCCAGCAGCCCGACTAGCGCGCCCTACAATGAGCAGTTCTTC